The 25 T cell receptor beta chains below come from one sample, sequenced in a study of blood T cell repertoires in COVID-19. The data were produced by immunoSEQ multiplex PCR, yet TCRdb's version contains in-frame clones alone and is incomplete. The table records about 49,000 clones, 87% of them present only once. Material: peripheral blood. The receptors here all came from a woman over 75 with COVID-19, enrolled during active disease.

CDR3 sequence (DNA): TGTGCCAGCAGAGGGACAGGGGGCAAGTATTACGAGCAGTACTTC. Translating gives CASRGTGGKYYEQYF. The genes are TRBV6-6 and TRBJ2-7, with 12 bases that match TRBD1. The CDR3 spans 15 residues. V trimming: 6 bases; J trimming: 4 bases; junction bases outside the gene matches: 7. From germline, CDR1 is MNHNY and CDR2 SVGAGI (reference sequence).

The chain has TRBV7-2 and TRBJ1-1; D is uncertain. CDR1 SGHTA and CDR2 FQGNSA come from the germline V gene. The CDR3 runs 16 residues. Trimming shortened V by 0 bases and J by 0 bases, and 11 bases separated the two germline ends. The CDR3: CASSLARSRVNTEAFF. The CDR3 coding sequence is TGTGCCAGCAGCTTAGCGCGATCTCGGGTGAACACTGAAGCTTTCTTT.

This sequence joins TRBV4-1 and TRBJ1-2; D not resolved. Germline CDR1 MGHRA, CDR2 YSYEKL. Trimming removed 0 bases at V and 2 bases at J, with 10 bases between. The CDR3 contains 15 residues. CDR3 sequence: CASSQDAGRNYGYTF. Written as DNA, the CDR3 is TGCGCCAGCAGCCAAGATGCTGGCAGGAACTATGGCTACACCTTC.

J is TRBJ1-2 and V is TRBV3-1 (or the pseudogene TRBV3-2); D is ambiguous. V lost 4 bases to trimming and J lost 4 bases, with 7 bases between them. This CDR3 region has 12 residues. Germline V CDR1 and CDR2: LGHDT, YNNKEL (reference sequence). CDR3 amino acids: CASSPLRYGYTF. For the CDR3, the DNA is TGTGCCAGCAGCCCTCTCCGCTATGGCTACACCTTC.

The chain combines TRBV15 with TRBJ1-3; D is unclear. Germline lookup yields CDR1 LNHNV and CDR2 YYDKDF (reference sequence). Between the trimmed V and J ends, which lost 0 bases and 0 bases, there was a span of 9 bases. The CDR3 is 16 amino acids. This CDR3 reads CATSRDVYSSGNTIYF. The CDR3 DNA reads TGTGCCACCAGCAGAGATGTTTACAGCTCTGGAAACACCATATATTTT. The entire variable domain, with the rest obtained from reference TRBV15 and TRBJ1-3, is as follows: DAMVIQNPRYQVTQFGKPVTLSCSQTLNHNVMYWYQQKSSQAPKLLFHYYDKDFNNEADTPDNFQSRRPNTSFCFLDIRSPGLGDTAMYLCATSRDVYSSGNTIYFGEGSWLTVV.

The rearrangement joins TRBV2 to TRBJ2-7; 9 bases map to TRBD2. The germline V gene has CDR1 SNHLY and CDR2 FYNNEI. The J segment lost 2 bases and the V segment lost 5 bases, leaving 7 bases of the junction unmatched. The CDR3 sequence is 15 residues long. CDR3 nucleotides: TGTGCCAGCAGTCAAGGACTAGCGCCCACCTACGAGCAGTACTTC. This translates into CASSQGLAPTYEQYF. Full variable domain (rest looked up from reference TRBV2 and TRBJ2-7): EPEVTQTPSHQVTQMGQEVILRCVPISNHLYFYWYRQILGQKVEFLVSFYNNEISEKSEIFDDQFSVERPDGSNFTLKIRSTKLEDSAMYFCASSQGLAPTYEQYFGPGTRLTVT.

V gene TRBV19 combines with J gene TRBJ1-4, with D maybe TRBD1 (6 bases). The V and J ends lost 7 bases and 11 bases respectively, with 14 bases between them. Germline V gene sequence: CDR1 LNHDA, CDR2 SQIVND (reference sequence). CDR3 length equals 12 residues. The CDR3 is CASNPGDGKLFF. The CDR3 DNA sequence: TGTGCCAGTAATCCAGGGGATGGGAAACTGTTTTTT.

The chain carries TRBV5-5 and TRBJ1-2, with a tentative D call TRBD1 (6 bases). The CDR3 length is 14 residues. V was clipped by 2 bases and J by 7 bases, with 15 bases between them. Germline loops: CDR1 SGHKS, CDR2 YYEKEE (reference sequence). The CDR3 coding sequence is TGTGCCAGCAGCTTAGCGGTGGGGGCTAGTGGCTACACCTTC. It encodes CASSLAVGASGYTF.

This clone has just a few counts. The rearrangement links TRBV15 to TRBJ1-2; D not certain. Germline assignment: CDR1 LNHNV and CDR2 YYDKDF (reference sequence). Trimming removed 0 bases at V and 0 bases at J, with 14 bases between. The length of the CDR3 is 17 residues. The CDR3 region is CATSRDHQAGTNYGYTF. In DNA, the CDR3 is TGTGCCACCAGCAGAGATCACCAGGCAGGAACTAACTATGGCTACACCTTC.

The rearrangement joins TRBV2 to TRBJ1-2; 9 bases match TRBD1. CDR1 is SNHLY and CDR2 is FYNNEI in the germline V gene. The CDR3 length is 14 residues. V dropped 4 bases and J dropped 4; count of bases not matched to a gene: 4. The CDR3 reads CASSVGQGSYGYTF. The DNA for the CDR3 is TGTGCCAGCAGTGTCGGACAGGGGAGCTATGGCTACACCTTC.

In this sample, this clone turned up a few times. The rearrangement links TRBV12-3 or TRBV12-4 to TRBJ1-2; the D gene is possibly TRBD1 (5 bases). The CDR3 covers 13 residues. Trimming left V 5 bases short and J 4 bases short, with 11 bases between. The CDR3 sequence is CASSKGSPYGYTF. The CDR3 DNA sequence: TGTGCCAGCAGTAAGGGGTCCCCCTATGGCTACACCTTC.

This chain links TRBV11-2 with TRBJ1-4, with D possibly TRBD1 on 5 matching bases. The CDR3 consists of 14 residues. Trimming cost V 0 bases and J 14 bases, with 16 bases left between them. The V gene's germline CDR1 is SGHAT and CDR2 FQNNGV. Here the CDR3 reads CASSLEGGQGGLFF. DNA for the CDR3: TGTGCCAGCAGCTTAGAGGGGGGTCAAGGTGGGCTGTTTTTT.

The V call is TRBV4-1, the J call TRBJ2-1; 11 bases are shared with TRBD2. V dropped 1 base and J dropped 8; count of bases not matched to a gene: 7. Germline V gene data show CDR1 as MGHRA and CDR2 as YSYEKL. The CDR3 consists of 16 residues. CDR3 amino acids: CASSQGGGLAGHEQFF. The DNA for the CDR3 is TGCGCCAGCAGCCAAGGGGGAGGACTAGCGGGCCATGAGCAGTTCTTC.

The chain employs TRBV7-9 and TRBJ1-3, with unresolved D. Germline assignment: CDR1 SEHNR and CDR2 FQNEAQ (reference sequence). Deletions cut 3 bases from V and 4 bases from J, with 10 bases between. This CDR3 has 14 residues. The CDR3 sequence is CASSFDKSGNTIYF. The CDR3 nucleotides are TGTGCCAGCAGCTTCGACAAAAGCGGAAACACCATATATTTT. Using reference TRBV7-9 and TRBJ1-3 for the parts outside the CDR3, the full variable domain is DTGVSQNPRHKITKRGQNVTFRCDPISEHNRLYWYRQTLGQGPEFLTYFQNEAQLEKSRLLSDRFSAERPKGSFSTLEIQRTEQGDSAMYLCASSFDKSGNTIYFGEGSWLTVV.

The CDR3 region is CASYNQPQHF. As DNA, the CDR3 is TGTGCCAGCTACAATCAGCCCCAGCATTTT. The gene calls are TRBV6-5 and TRBJ1-5; no definite D call. Germline V gene lookup returns CDR1 MNHEY and CDR2 SVGAGI. The CDR3 totals 10 residues. V lost 8 bases to trimming and J lost 3 bases, with 2 bases between them.

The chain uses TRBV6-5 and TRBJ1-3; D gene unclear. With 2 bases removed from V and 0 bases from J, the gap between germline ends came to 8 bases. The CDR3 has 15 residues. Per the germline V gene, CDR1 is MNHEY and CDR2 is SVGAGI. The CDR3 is CASSYSLRSGNTIYF. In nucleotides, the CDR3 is TGTGCCAGCAGTTACAGTTTGCGCTCTGGAAACACCATATATTTT.

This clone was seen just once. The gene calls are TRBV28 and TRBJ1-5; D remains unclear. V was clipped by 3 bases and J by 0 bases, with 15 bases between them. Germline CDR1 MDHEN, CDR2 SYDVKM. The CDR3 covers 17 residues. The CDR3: CASSLVAGRLSNQPQHF. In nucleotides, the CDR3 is TGTGCCAGCAGTTTGGTCGCCGGTCGACTTAGCAATCAGCCCCAGCATTTT.

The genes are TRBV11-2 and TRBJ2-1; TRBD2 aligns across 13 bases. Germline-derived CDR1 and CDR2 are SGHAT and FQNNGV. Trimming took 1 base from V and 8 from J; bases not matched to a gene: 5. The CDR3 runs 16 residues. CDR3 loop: CASSLGTSGRVDEQFF. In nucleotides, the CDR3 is TGTGCCAGCAGCTTAGGAACTAGCGGGAGGGTAGATGAGCAGTTCTTC.

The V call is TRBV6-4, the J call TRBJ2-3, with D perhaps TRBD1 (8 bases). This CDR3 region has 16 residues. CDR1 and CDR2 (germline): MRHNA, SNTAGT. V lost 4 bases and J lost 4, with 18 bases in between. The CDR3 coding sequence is TGTGCCAGCAGTGTTGTAGCAGCGGGACAGGCAGATACGCAGTATTTT. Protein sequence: CASSVVAAGQADTQYF.

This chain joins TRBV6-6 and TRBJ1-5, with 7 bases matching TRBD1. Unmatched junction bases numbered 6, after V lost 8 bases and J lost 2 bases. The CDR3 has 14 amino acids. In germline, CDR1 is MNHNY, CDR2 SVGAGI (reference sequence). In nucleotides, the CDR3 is TGTGCCAGCGCCAGACAGGGCCGCAATCAGCCCCAGCATTTT. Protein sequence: CASARQGRNQPQHF.

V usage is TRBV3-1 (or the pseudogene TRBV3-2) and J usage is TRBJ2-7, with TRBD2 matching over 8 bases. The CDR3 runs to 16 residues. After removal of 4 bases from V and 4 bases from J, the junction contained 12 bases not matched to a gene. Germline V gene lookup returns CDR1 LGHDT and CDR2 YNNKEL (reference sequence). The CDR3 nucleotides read TGTGCCAGCAGCCCAGCGGGGGCTAGCAGCCCATACGAGCAGTACTTC. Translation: CASSPAGASSPYEQYF.

This chain's CDR3 is CASSMGLAGSTDTQYF. Here the CDR3 DNA reads TGTGCCAGTAGTATGGGACTAGCGGGAAGCACAGATACGCAGTATTTT. The chain carries TRBV19 and TRBJ2-3, with 13 nucleotides matching TRBD2. V lost 3 bases and J lost 0; bases outside the gene matches: 0. CDR3 length: 16 amino acids. CDR1 is LNHDA and CDR2 is SQIVND in the germline V gene (reference sequence).

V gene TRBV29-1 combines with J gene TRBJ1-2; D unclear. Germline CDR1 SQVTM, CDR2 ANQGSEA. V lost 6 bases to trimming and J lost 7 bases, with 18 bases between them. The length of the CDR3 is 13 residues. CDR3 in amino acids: CSVTPRLEVGYTF. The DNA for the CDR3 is TGCAGCGTGACGCCGAGGCTTGAGGTTGGCTACACCTTC. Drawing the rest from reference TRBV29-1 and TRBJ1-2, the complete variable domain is SAVISQKPSRDICQRGTSLTIQCQVDSQVTMMFWYRQQPGQSLTLIATANQGSEATYESGFVIDKFPISRPNLTFSTLTVSNMSPEDSSIYLCSVTPRLEVGYTFGSGTRLTVV.

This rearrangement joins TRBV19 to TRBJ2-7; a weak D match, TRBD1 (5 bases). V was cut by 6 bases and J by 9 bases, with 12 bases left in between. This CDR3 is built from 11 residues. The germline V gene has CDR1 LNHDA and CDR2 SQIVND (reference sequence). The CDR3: CASRQGSRQYF. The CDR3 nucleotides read TGTGCCAGTAGGCAGGGATCCCGGCAGTACTTC.

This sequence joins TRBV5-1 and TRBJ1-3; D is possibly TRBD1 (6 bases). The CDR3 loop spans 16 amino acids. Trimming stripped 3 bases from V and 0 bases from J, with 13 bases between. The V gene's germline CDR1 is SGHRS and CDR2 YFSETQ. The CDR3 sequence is CASSSGTPNSGNTIYF. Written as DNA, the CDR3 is TGCGCCAGCAGCTCCGGGACACCAAACTCTGGAAACACCATATATTTT.